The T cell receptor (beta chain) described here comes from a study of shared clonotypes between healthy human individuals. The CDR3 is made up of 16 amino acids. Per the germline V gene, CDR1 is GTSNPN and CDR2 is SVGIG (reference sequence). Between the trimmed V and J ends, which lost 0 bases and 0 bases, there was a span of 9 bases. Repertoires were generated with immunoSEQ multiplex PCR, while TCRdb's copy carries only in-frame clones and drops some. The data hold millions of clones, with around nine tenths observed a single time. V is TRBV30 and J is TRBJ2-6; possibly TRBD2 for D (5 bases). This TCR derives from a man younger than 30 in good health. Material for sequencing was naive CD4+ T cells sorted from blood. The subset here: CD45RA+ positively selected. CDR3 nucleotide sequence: TGTGCCTGGAGTGTACCGGGGAACTCTGGGGCCAACGTCCTGACTTTC. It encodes CAWSVPGNSGANVLTF.